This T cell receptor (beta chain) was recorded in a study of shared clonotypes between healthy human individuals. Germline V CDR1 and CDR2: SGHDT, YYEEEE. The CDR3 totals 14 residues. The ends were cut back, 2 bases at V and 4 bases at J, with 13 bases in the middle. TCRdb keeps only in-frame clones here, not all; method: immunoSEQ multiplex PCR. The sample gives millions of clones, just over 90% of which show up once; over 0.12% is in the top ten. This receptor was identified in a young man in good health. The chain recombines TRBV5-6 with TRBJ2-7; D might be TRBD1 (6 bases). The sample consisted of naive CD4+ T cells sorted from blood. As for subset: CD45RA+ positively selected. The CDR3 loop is CASSFGDMIYEQYF. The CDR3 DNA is TGTGCCAGCAGCTTTGGGGACATGATATACGAGCAGTACTTC. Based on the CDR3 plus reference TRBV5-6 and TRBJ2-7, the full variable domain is DAGVTQSPTHLIKTRGQQVTLRCSPKSGHDTVSWYQQALGQGPQFIFQYYEEEERQRGNFPDRFSGHQFPNYSSELNVNALLLGDSALYLCASSFGDMIYEQYFGPGTRLTVT.